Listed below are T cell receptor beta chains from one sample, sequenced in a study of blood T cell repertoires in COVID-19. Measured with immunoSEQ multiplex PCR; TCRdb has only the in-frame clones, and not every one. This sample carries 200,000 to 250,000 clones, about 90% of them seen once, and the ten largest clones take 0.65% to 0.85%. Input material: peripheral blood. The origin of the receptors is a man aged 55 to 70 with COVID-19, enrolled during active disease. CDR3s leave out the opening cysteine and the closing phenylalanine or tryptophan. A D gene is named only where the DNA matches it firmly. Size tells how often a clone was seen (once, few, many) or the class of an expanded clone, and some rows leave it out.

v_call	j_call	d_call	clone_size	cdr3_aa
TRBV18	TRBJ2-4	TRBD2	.	ASSPPGLAGTLAKNIQY
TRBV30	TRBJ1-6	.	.	AWSVRGGGRSPLH
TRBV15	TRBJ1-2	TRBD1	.	ATSRDRDRGPVYGYT
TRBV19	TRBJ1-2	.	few	ASSIERGNYGYT
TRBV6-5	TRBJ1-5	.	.	ASRHSQGYQPQH
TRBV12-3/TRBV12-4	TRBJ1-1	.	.	ASSLTTDPEAF
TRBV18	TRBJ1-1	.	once	ASSPRQSRDTEAF
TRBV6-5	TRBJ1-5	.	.	ASSYSGGGHQPQH
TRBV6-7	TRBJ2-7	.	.	ASSKTGTFMFHEQY
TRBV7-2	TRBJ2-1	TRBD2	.	ASSPSTSAYNEQF
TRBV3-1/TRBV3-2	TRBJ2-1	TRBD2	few	ASSQDLGTNNEQF
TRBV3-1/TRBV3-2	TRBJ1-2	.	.	ASSQDLFGGNYGYT
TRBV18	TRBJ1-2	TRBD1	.	ASSADRGRDYGYT
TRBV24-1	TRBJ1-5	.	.	ATRSGGGRNQPQH
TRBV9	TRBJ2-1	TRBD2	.	ASSVGLTSANNEQF
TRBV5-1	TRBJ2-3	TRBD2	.	ASSLTSGGSTDTQY
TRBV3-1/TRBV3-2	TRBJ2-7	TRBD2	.	ASSQAGTSGSSEQY
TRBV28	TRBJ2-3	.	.	ASSLSGQAVSTDTQY
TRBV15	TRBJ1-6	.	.	ATSRDRGNSPLH
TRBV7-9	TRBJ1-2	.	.	ASSEEDYGYT
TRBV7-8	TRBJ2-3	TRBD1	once	ASSLARQGAGTDTQY
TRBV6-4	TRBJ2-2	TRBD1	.	ASSNQGARNTGELF